The text below deals with one T cell receptor beta chain. As yet, its antigen is unknown. Measured with immunoSEQ multiplex PCR; TCRdb has only the in-frame clones, and not every one. The table lists 85,000 to 100,000 clones, about 91% of them singletons, with 3% to 4% in the top ten. V was pared by 4 bases and J by 0 bases, with 9 bases between. The V gene's germline CDR1 is SNHLY and CDR2 FYNNEI. This CDR3 region has 14 residues. This record comes from a study of identifying expanded T cells in peripheral blood. General study findings and limits: Over about two and four weeks, about 17 and 20 clones changed, versus roughly 1.1 between replicates.

Sequenced: blood. The clonotype comes from a person aged 18 to 70 in good health. The chain uses TRBV2 and TRBJ2-5, with D hard to call. As DNA, the CDR3 is TGTGCCAGCAGTGTTGGTGGGTACCAAGAGACCCAGTACTTC. The encoded protein is CASSVGGYQETQYF.